Listed below are T cell receptor beta chains from one sample, sequenced in a study of cytomegalovirus exposure and HLA in healthy donors. The repertoire was sequenced with immunoSEQ multiplex PCR; TCRdb's copy has only in-frame clones and lacks some. The sample consists of 150,000 to 200,000 clones, about 63% of them appearing once. Material for sequencing was PBMCs. The receptors were gathered from a woman in her thirties or forties in good health and CMV-seropositive. CDR3s include the opening cysteine and the closing phenylalanine or tryptophan. The D gene is left open where the match is weak. Expanded clones are given a class, and other clones once, few, many or no size at all.

J	V	size	D	DNA	CDR3
TRBJ2-3	TRBV7-3	-	-	TGTGCCAGCAGCTTTGGGCACTCCGCAGATACGCAGTATTTT	CASSFGHSADTQYF
TRBJ2-7	TRBV6-1	-	TRBD1	TGTGCCAGCAGTCCCACAGGGGGCGAGCAGTACTTC	CASSPTGGEQYF
TRBJ1-2	TRBV6-6	-	-	TGTGCCAGCAGTTCACCCAATGAGGGTCTCGAAGGCTACACCTTC	CASSSPNEGLEGYTF
TRBJ2-5	TRBV7-3	-	TRBD1	TGTGCCAGCAGCTTAATACAGGGGCCCCAAGAGACCCAGTACTTC	CASSLIQGPQETQYF
TRBJ2-1	TRBV10-3	-	TRBD2	TGTGCCATCAGTGATAGGACTAGCGGCACCAATGAGCAGTTCTTC	CAISDRTSGTNEQFF
TRBJ1-5	TRBV4-3	-	-	TGCGCCAGCAGCCAAGTAATAGGGCGGGATAATCAGCCCCAGCATTTT	CASSQVIGRDNQPQHF
TRBJ1-6	TRBV5-4	-	TRBD1	TGTGCCAGCAGCGGGACAGGGGGTGCGAATGGTAATTCACCCCTCCACTTT	CASSGTGGANGNSPLHF
TRBJ2-7	TRBV28	-	TRBD2	TGTGCCAGCAGCCCCGGACTAGCGTGGTCCTACGAGCAGTACTTC	CASSPGLAWSYEQYF
TRBJ1-2	TRBV6-1	once	-	TGTGCCAGCAGTGAAGTCGGGCCCGGGAGTAGCTACACCTTC	CASSEVGPGSSYTF
TRBJ2-7	TRBV5-1	-	TRBD1	TGCGCCAGCAGAACCGGGACAGAACGTGAGCAGTACTTC	CASRTGTEREQYF
TRBJ2-5	TRBV5-1	-	TRBD1	TGCGCCAGCAGCTCGACAGGGGGCGTGCAAGAGACCCAGTACTTC	CASSSTGGVQETQYF
TRBJ1-2	TRBV15	-	TRBD1	TGTGCCACCAGCAGGGACAGGGCCGGAGGCTACACCTTC	CATSRDRAGGYTF
TRBJ1-5	TRBV7-2	few	-	TGTGCCAGCAGCTTAACGGGGAATAGCAATCAGCCCCAGCATTTT	CASSLTGNSNQPQHF
TRBJ1-5	TRBV6-5	-	-	TGTGCCAGCACCCCAGGGGAGTTCCAGCCCCAGCATTTT	CASTPGEFQPQHF
TRBJ2-5	TRBV7-3	few	TRBD1	TGTGCCAGCAGCTTAAACCTCGGGACAGGGGGCGCAAAGGAGACCCAGTACTTC	CASSLNLGTGGAKETQYF
TRBJ2-5	TRBV5-4	-	TRBD2	TGTGCCAGCAGCTTGGACTCTGATAGCGGGGTAGAGACCCAGTACTTC	CASSLDSDSGVETQYF
TRBJ1-6	TRBV2	-	-	TGTGCCACCCAGGACGGGAGCTCCTATAATTCACCCCTCCACTTT	CATQDGSSYNSPLHF
TRBJ1-6	TRBV2	-	TRBD1	TGTGCCAGCAGTGGGGGACAGGGGTATAATTCACCCCTCCACTTT	CASSGGQGYNSPLHF
TRBJ2-7	TRBV7-2	-	TRBD2	TGTGCCAGCAGCCTAGCTAGCGGGGGGACTTACGAGCAGTACTTC	CASSLASGGTYEQYF
TRBJ2-3	TRBV9	-	TRBD2	TGTGCCAGCAGCGGGACTAGTATAACTAGCACAGATACGCAGTATTTT	CASSGTSITSTDTQYF
TRBJ2-2	TRBV9	few	-	TGTGCCAGCAGCGTACACGGGAGTGATTCGGAAACCGGGGAGCTGTTTTTT	CASSVHGSDSETGELFF
TRBJ2-1	TRBV6-5	-	TRBD2	TGTGCCAGCAGTAAACTAGCGGGGGGGCTAAATGAGCAGTTCTTC	CASSKLAGGLNEQFF